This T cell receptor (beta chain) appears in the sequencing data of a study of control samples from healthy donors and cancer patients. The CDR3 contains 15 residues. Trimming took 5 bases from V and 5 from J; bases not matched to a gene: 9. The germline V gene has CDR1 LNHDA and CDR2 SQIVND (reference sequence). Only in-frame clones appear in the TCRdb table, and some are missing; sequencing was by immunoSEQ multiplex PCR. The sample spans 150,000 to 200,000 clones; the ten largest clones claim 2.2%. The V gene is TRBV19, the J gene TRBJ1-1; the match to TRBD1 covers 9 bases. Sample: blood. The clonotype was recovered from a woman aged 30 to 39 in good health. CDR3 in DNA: TGTGCCAGTAGTCGGACAGGGGCGGGAGGGACTGAAGCTTTCTTT. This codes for CASSRTGAGGTEAFF.